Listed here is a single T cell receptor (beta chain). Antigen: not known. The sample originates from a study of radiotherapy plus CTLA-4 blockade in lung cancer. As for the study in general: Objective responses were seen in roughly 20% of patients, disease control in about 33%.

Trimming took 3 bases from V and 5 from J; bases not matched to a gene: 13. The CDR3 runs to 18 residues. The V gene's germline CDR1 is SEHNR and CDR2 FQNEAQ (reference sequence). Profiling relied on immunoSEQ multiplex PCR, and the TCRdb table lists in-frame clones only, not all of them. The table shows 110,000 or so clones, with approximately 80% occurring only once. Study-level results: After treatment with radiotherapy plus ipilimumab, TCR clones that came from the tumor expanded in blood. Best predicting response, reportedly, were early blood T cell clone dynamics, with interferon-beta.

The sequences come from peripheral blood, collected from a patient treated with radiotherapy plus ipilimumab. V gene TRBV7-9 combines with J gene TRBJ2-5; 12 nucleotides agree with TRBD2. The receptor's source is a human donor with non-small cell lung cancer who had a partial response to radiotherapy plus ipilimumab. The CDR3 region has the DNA TGTGCCAGCAGCTTGCCCGCCCCATGGACTAGCGGGATGGAGACCCAGTACTTC. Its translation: CASSLPAPWTSGMETQYF.